This T cell receptor beta chain appears in the sequencing data of a study of blood T cell repertoires in COVID-19. Generated by immunoSEQ multiplex PCR, the TCRdb table keeps only in-frame clones and is missing some. The sample includes 450,000 to 500,000 clones, around 85% of them seen just once. The CDR3 has 13 residues. In germline, CDR1 is MNHEY, CDR2 SVGAGI. V lost 7 bases, J lost 2 bases, and 11 bases lay in between. This sequence was found in a human donor in a cohort sampled during active COVID-19. The chain employs TRBV6-5 and TRBJ1-2; D is perhaps TRBD1 (6 bases). Specimen: peripheral blood. This CDR3 is CASMGGLNYGYTF. The CDR3 nucleotides are TGTGCCAGCATGGGGGGGCTAAACTATGGCTACACCTTC.